These 17 T cell receptor beta chains were sequenced from one sample in a study of blood T cell repertoires in COVID-19. Sequencing was performed with immunoSEQ multiplex PCR; in TCRdb, only in-frame clones are kept and a portion is missing. Counted here are 200,000 to 300,000 clones, roughly 87% occurring once; the ten biggest clones make up about 2.5%. Sequenced input: PBMCs or T cells enriched from blood (not recorded which). The receptors originated from a woman in her twenties or thirties with acute COVID-19.

The chain has TRBV3-1 (or the pseudogene TRBV3-2) and TRBJ2-4; 8 bases align to TRBD1. This CDR3 has 15 amino acids. The junction had 2 bases not matched to a gene; V was cut back by 4 bases and J by 0 bases. The germline gives CDR1 LGHDT, CDR2 YNNKEL (reference sequence). CDR3 in amino acids: CASSLTGVAKNIQYF. The CDR3 coding sequence is TGTGCCAGCAGCCTGACAGGGGTAGCCAAAAACATTCAGTACTTC.

The chain joins TRBV6-5 to TRBJ1-5, with D possibly matching TRBD1 (6 bases). CDR1 and CDR2 from the germline V gene are MNHEY and SVGAGI. V gave up 7 bases and J gave up 7 bases, with 11 bases separating them. This CDR3 contains 12 residues. CDR3 nucleotide sequence: TGTGCCAGCACCTTTGACAGGCAGCCCCAGCATTTT. Translation gives CASTFDRQPQHF.

The J gene is TRBJ2-5, the V gene TRBV6-5; TRBD1 agrees at 8 bases. V shed 5 bases, J shed 3 bases, and the junction held 2 bases outside the gene matches. The CDR3 is 13 amino acids. CDR1 MNHEY and CDR2 SVGAGI come from the germline V gene. CDR3 amino acids: CASSQDREETQYF. Here the CDR3 DNA reads TGTGCCAGCAGTCAGGACAGGGAAGAGACCCAGTACTTC.

This rearrangement joins TRBV19 to TRBJ2-7; TRBD1 matches 7 bases. V gave up 0 bases and J gave up 7 bases; unmatched junction bases: 9. Germline V gives CDR1 LNHDA, CDR2 SQIVND (reference sequence). The CDR3 spans 15 residues. The CDR3 DNA reads TGTGCCAGTAGTATAGATCTTGGGGACAGTCGTGAGCAGTACTTC. Its protein is CASSIDLGDSREQYF. The entire variable domain, with the rest obtained from reference TRBV19 and TRBJ2-7, is as follows: DGGITQSPKYLFRKEGQNVTLSCEQNLNHDAMYWYRQDPGQGLRLIYYSQIVNDFQKGDIAEGYSVSREKKESFPLTVTSAQKNPTAFYLCASSIDLGDSREQYFGPGTRLTVT.

The gene calls are TRBV12-3 or TRBV12-4 and TRBJ1-3; unclear D gene. V shed 5 bases and J shed 0 bases, with 5 bases lying between them. The CDR3 sequence is 13 residues long. In DNA, the CDR3 is TGTGCCAGCAGTGAGAGCTCTGGAAACACCATATATTTT. This translates into CASSESSGNTIYF.

This chain connects TRBV4-1 to TRBJ1-5, with D possibly being TRBD1 (6 bases). Germline CDR1 MGHRA, CDR2 YSYEKL. The CDR3 totals 16 residues. Trimming pared 5 bases from V and 7 bases from J, leaving 21 bases between. The CDR3 loop is CASSVAPDSQGQPQHF. CDR3 DNA sequence: TGCGCCAGCAGCGTAGCTCCGGACAGCCAAGGGCAGCCCCAGCATTTT.

The CDR3, as DNA: TGTGCCGGGCAAACCGGGACAGGGTCCTACGAGCAGTACTTC. Translated: CAGQTGTGSYEQYF. The rearrangement links TRBV30 to TRBJ2-7; 9 positions match TRBD1. The CDR3 is 14 amino acids. Germline-derived CDR1 and CDR2 are GTSNPN and SVGIG (reference sequence). V was clipped by 8 bases and J by 1 base; unmatched bases: 9.

J is TRBJ2-1 and V is TRBV7-6, with 9 nucleotides matching TRBD1. V lost 5 bases to trimming and J lost 4 bases; unmatched junction nucleotides: 3. Germline CDR1 SGHVS, CDR2 FNYEAQ. The CDR3 totals 14 residues. The CDR3, as DNA: TGTGCCAGCAGCCCCGGGACAGGGTACAATGAGCAGTTCTTC. Translated: CASSPGTGYNEQFF.

To note about this clone: This specimen includes other DNA sequences encoding the same CDR3. The V gene is TRBV9, the J gene TRBJ2-5, with 7 bases fitting TRBD2. With V trimmed by 0 bases and J by 4 bases, 9 bases remained unmatched. Per germline, CDR1 SGDLS and CDR2 YYNGEE. The CDR3 spans 16 residues. In DNA form, the CDR3 reads TGTGCCAGCAGCGTAGGTCTCGCGGGGGAAGGAGAGACCCAGTACTTC. Translation: CASSVGLAGEGETQYF. Full variable domain (rest looked up from reference TRBV9 and TRBJ2-5): DSGVTQTPKHLITATGQRVTLRCSPRSGDLSVYWYQQSLDQGLQFLIQYYNGEERAKGNILERFSAQQFPDLHSELNLSSLELGDSALYFCASSVGLAGEGETQYFGPGTRLLVL.

This clone was recorded only once. V gene TRBV6-5 combines with J gene TRBJ1-1; 9 bases are shared with TRBD1. Germline V gene sequence: CDR1 MNHEY, CDR2 SVGAGI. The CDR3 runs to 15 residues. V was clipped by 7 bases and J by 5 bases; unmatched bases: 11. The CDR3 nucleotides are TGTGCCAGCAATGGAGACAGGGGGTTTTATACTGAAGCTTTCTTT. Protein sequence: CASNGDRGFYTEAFF.

This sequence joins TRBV11-2 and TRBJ2-3; 7 bases fit TRBD1. The CDR3 has 16 amino acids. CDR1 is SGHAT, CDR2 FQNNGV, per germline. The J segment lost 4 bases and the V segment lost 4 bases, leaving 11 bases of the junction unmatched. The CDR3 is CASSYRQGIWADTQYF. In nucleotides, the CDR3 is TGTGCCAGCAGCTACCGACAGGGTATTTGGGCAGATACGCAGTATTTT.

The chain links TRBV5-1 to TRBJ1-5; D not certain. Germline CDR1 and CDR2: SGHRS and YFSETQ. V was trimmed by 1 base and J by 3 bases, leaving 20 bases between them. The CDR3 has 18 amino acids. DNA for the CDR3: TGCGCCAGCAGCTTGTCCAGGAAGACGAACGATTTCAATCAGCCCCAGCATTTT. It specifies CASSLSRKTNDFNQPQHF.

The chain employs TRBV2 and TRBJ1-6; D gene unclear. V lost 4 bases to trimming and J lost 0 bases, with 4 bases between them. The CDR3 is made up of 14 amino acids. Looked up from germline, CDR1 is SNHLY and CDR2 is FYNNEI. The CDR3 region is CASSVHSYNSPLHF. The CDR3 nucleotides read TGTGCCAGCAGTGTACACTCCTATAATTCACCCCTCCACTTT.

This chain links TRBV9 with TRBJ1-2; no clear D. Germline V CDR1 and CDR2: SGDLS, YYNGEE. The V gene lost 0 bases and the J gene lost 4 bases, with 7 bases spanning the gap. This CDR3 is built from 13 residues. CDR3 bases: TGTGCCAGCAGCGTAGAGAGTACCTATGGCTACACCTTC. It codes for CASSVESTYGYTF.

V is TRBV7-9 and J is TRBJ1-4; 10 bases fit TRBD1. From germline, CDR1 is SEHNR and CDR2 FQNEAQ (reference sequence). The V and J ends lost 4 bases and 6 bases, in that order; junction bases with no gene match: 2. The CDR3 has 14 amino acids. The CDR3 loop reads CASSWTGGDEKLFF. The CDR3 nucleotides read TGTGCCAGCAGCTGGACAGGGGGTGATGAAAAACTGTTTTTT. The full variable domain, completed using reference TRBV7-9 and TRBJ1-4, is DTGVSQNPRHKITKRGQNVTFRCDPISEHNRLYWYRQTLGQGPEFLTYFQNEAQLEKSRLLSDRFSAERPKGSFSTLEIQRTEQGDSAMYLCASSWTGGDEKLFFGSGTQLSVL.

Here the CDR3 DNA reads TGCAGTGCTAGTGAGCTGGGGGGGGACAGGGCACAGCCCCAGCATTTT. This encodes CSASELGGDRAQPQHF. V is TRBV20-1 and J is TRBJ1-5; 9 bases are a match to TRBD1. The CDR3 consists of 16 residues. Losses at the gene ends were 3 bases for V and 7 bases for J; bases not matched to a gene: 13. Germline V CDR1 and CDR2: DFQATT, SNEGSKA (reference sequence).

J is TRBJ1-1 and V is TRBV19; 7 bases agree with TRBD1. The CDR3 is 15 residues long. Trimming at V came to 2 bases and at J to 0 bases, leaving 3 bases not matched to a gene. The germline CDR1 and CDR2 sequences are LNHDA and SQIVND (reference sequence). Here the CDR3 DNA reads TGTGCCAGTAGTATATTGACAGGGTTGAACACTGAAGCTTTCTTT. As protein: CASSILTGLNTEAFF.